Below, 17 T cell receptor beta chains from the same sample are listed, as sequenced in a study of shared clonotypes between healthy human individuals. Assay: immunoSEQ multiplex PCR; the TCRdb copy retains only in-frame clones and omits some. Counted here are about 2.3 million clones, around 92% occurring once; the ten biggest clones make up approximately 0.41%. Sequenced: naive CD4+ T cells from PBMCs. Subset denoted: CD45RA+ positively selected. The receptors come from a man younger than 35 in good health. Some clones in this sample may be carry-over from other donors' samples.

This sequence joins TRBV29-1 and TRBJ2-7, with TRBD1 matching over 10 bases. Germline values: CDR1 SQVTM, CDR2 ANQGSEA. The J segment lost 6 bases and the V segment lost 5 bases, leaving 10 bases of the junction unmatched. The CDR3 consists of 14 residues. The CDR3 DNA reads TGCAGCGTTCATTCCGGGACAGGGGTTTCCGAGCAGTACTTC. Its translation is CSVHSGTGVSEQYF.

This clone came up a few times. The V and J genes are TRBV5-5 and TRBJ2-5; 7 positions match TRBD1. From germline, CDR1 is SGHKS and CDR2 YYEKEE (reference sequence). V trimming: 3 bases; J trimming: 3 bases; junction bases outside the gene matches: 5. CDR3 length: 14 residues. DNA for the CDR3: TGTGCCAGCAGCTCAGGGGGATTTGAAGAGACCCAGTACTTC. Encoded protein: CASSSGGFEETQYF.

The J gene is TRBJ2-1, the V gene TRBV7-9; D is unclear. The germline V and J ends were trimmed by 5 bases and 15 bases, with 17 bases remaining between them. This CDR3 is 12 amino acids long. CDR1 SEHNR and CDR2 FQNEAQ come from the germline V gene (reference sequence). CDR3 DNA: TGTGCCAGCAGCCTTAGCCCCAGTTCGTGGTTCTTC. Amino acids: CASSLSPSSWFF.

V is TRBV28 and J is TRBJ2-7; D could derive from TRBD1 or TRBD2 (5 bases each). V dropped 6 bases and J dropped 1 base, with 13 bases sitting between them. The CDR3 is 14 amino acids. The germline gives CDR1 MDHEN, CDR2 SYDVKM. The CDR3 here is CASRGLGLSYEQYF. The CDR3 nucleotides are TGTGCCAGCAGAGGACTGGGGCTTTCCTACGAGCAGTACTTC.

Points on this clone: The sample contains more than one DNA sequence encoding this CDR3. The chain is built from TRBV18 and TRBJ2-3, with D uncertain. The length of the CDR3 is 12 residues. Per the germline V gene, CDR1 is KGHSH and CDR2 is LQKENI. Trimming pared 6 bases from V and 4 bases from J, leaving 8 bases between. The CDR3 loop reads CASSPSPDTQYF. The CDR3 DNA is TGTGCCAGCTCGCCGTCCCCAGATACGCAGTATTTT.

The chain employs TRBV6-5 and TRBJ1-5; 10 bases match TRBD1. V dropped 6 bases and J dropped 6; count of bases not matched to a gene: 5. Germline V lookup: CDR1 MNHEY, CDR2 SVGAGI. There are 14 residues in the CDR3. This CDR3 is CASSRQGAIQPQHF. As DNA, the CDR3 is TGTGCCAGCAGCCGACAGGGGGCGATTCAGCCCCAGCATTTT.

The chain recombines TRBV27 with TRBJ2-5; D could derive from TRBD1 or TRBD2 (5 bases each). CDR3 length: 16 amino acids. CDR1 and CDR2 from the germline V gene are MNHEY and SMNVEV (reference sequence). The ends were cut back, 4 bases at V and 5 bases at J, with 20 bases in the middle. The CDR3 sequence: CASSSPRAGRGETQYF. DNA for the CDR3: TGTGCCAGCAGTTCCCCCAGGGCAGGGAGAGGGGAGACCCAGTACTTC.

This clone has a single count. This chain joins TRBV5-1 and TRBJ2-3; 12 positions agree with TRBD2. The V gene end was trimmed by 4 bases and the J gene end by 4 bases; junction bases not matched to a gene: 4. The CDR3 runs to 15 residues. CDR1 SGHRS and CDR2 YFSETQ come from the germline V gene. In nucleotides, the CDR3 is TGCGCCAGCAGCAAGACTAGCGGGAGCCCAGATACGCAGTATTTT. Amino acid sequence: CASSKTSGSPDTQYF.

CDR3 amino acids: CASSSDRGPGNTIYF. CDR3 DNA: TGTGCCAGCAGCTCAGACAGGGGGCCTGGAAACACCATATATTTT. The V gene is TRBV13, the J gene TRBJ1-3, with TRBD1 identical over 10 bases. The CDR3 is 15 residues long. After removal of 4 bases from V and 2 bases from J, the junction contained 2 bases not matched to a gene. In germline, CDR1 is PRHDT, CDR2 FYEKMQ (reference sequence). Full variable domain (missing parts from reference TRBV13 and TRBJ1-3): AAGVIQSPRHLIKEKRETATLKCYPIPRHDTVYWYQQGPGQDPQFLISFYEKMQSDKGSIPDRFSAQQFSDYHSELNMSSLELGDSALYFCASSSDRGPGNTIYFGEGSWLTVV.

V is TRBV5-1 and J is TRBJ2-1; 8 bases fit TRBD2. With V trimmed by 3 bases and J by 0 bases, 8 bases remained unmatched. This CDR3 spans 17 amino acids. Germline V gene data show CDR1 as SGHRS and CDR2 as YFSETQ. CDR3: CASSSPLAGISYNEQFF. CDR3 sequence (DNA): TGCGCCAGCAGCTCCCCTTTAGCGGGGATCTCCTACAATGAGCAGTTCTTC. The full variable domain, in which reference TRBV5-1 and TRBJ2-1 provide the parts outside the CDR3, is KAGVTQTPRYLIKTRGQQVTLSCSPISGHRSVSWYQQTPGQGLQFLFEYFSETQRNKGNFPGRFSGRQFSNSRSEMNVSTLELGDSALYLCASSSPLAGISYNEQFFGPGTRLTVL.

The CDR3 DNA follows: TGCGCCAGCAGTGACCCAGGGTTTGGGCAGTTCTTC. This gives the protein CASSDPGFGQFF. The rearrangement uses TRBV10-1 and TRBJ2-1; perhaps TRBD1 as D (5 bases). The CDR3 length is 12 residues. V lost 3 bases, J lost 12 bases, and 12 bases lay in between. CDR1 is WNHNN, CDR2 SYGVQD, per germline (reference sequence).

About this clone itself: Additional DNA sequences in this sample encode the identical CDR3. The rearrangement uses TRBV30 and TRBJ2-7, with no clear D. This CDR3 has 13 amino acids. The germline V gene has CDR1 GTSNPN and CDR2 SVGIG (reference sequence). Deletions cut 3 bases from V and 2 bases from J, with 11 bases between. The CDR3 loop reads CAWRTGGPYEQYF. The CDR3 nucleotides read TGTGCCTGGAGGACGGGCGGCCCCTACGAGCAGTACTTC.

This chain connects TRBV11-2 to TRBJ2-2; 8 positions agree with TRBD2. The CDR3 has 15 amino acids. Per the germline V gene, CDR1 is SGHAT and CDR2 is FQNNGV. The ends lost 6 bases at V and 4 bases at J; junction bases unmatched: 7. CDR3 protein: CASRGTGGSTGELFF. The CDR3 bases are TGTGCCAGCAGGGGAACGGGGGGGAGCACCGGGGAGCTGTTTTTT.

Worth noting for this clone: Other DNA sequences in this specimen translate into the identical CDR3. The rearrangement links TRBV5-1 to TRBJ2-1; D not resolved. The germline V and J ends were trimmed by 0 bases and 7 bases, with 5 bases remaining between them. There are 12 residues in the CDR3. Germline CDR1 is SGHRS and CDR2 is YFSETQ. The CDR3: CASSLVANEQFF. Here the CDR3 DNA reads TGCGCCAGCAGCTTGGTGGCTAATGAGCAGTTCTTC.

The chain joins TRBV5-1 to TRBJ1-1; 12 bases are shared with TRBD1. There are 16 residues in the CDR3. Germline lookup yields CDR1 SGHRS and CDR2 YFSETQ. The ends lost 4 bases at V and 7 bases at J; junction bases unmatched: 11. The CDR3 loop reads CASSQTAGTGGSEAFF. In DNA, the CDR3 is TGCGCCAGCAGCCAAACCGCCGGGACAGGGGGCAGTGAAGCTTTCTTT.

The chain employs TRBV28 and TRBJ2-5, with 7 bases matching TRBD2. Losses at the gene ends were 5 bases for V and 5 bases for J; bases not matched to a gene: 17. Germline loops: CDR1 MDHEN, CDR2 SYDVKM. This CDR3 comprises 17 residues. CDR3 sequence (DNA): TGTGCCAGCAGTCCCCCATTTTTTGCGGGAGTTCGTGAGACCCAGTACTTC. Translation: CASSPPFFAGVRETQYF. The variable domain in full, with the rest retrieved from reference TRBV28 and TRBJ2-5, is DVKVTQSSRYLVKRTGEKVFLECVQDMDHENMFWYRQDPGLGLRLIYFSYDVKMKEKGDIPEGYSVSREKKERFSLILESASTNQTSMYLCASSPPFFAGVRETQYFGPGTRLLVL.

This chain connects TRBV5-1 to TRBJ2-7, with D hard to call. Germline loops: CDR1 SGHRS, CDR2 YFSETQ. V lost 2 bases to trimming and J lost 1 base, with 7 bases between them. The CDR3 is 13 residues long. This chain's CDR3 is CASSFGNSYEQYF. CDR3 sequence (DNA): TGCGCCAGCAGCTTTGGGAATTCCTACGAGCAGTACTTC.